This T cell receptor (beta chain) was retrieved from a study of human T cells and chemical hapten exposure. Study conclusions and caveats: Large CDR3 similarity clusters arose significantly more often from expanded TCRs than from controls. Patch test score was positively correlated with the counts of PT1 expanded TCRs.

This clonotype was recorded at least ten times. As yet, its antigen is unknown. The CDR3 consists of 15 residues. Germline CDR1 SGHRS, CDR2 YFSETQ. With V trimmed by 5 bases and J by 2 bases, 8 bases remained unmatched. Described time point: patch test 1, 2 weeks after DPC sensitization. The treatment here: therapeutic diphenylcyclopropenone sensitization with weekly scalp DPC. Unseparated into fractions, whole blood served as the source from which total RNA was extracted. TCRdb re-analysed the RACE reads in MiXCR, keeping a single row per CDR3 protein. There are 50,000 or so distinct CDR3 sequences in the sample; 11% occur only once, and 1.8% lies in the top ten.

The J gene is TRBJ2-3, the V gene TRBV5-1, with 7 bases matching TRBD1. This clonotype was obtained from a woman in her thirties or forties with alopecia areata. Some clones in this sample may be carry-over from other donors' samples. The specimen was whole blood, collected in connection with sensitization to the hapten diphenylcyclopropenone (DPC). CDR3 bases: TGCGCCAGCAGGGTCCAGGGGGTGGCCACAGATACGCAGTATTTT. This gives the protein CASRVQGVATDTQYF.